These T cell receptor beta chains were read from a single sample in a study of early T cells in non-severe SARS-CoV-2 infection. TCRdb redid the calling of the 5' RACE reads with MiXCR, one entry per CDR3 protein. The profile covers more than 25,000 distinct CDR3 sequences, with 5.1% appearing a single time and roughly 2.7% taken by the ten largest. Input material: whole blood. The receptors originated from an adult who was a healthcare worker with PCR-confirmed SARS-CoV-2 infection or an uninfected control (not recorded which). The CDR3 runs from the conserved cysteine through the conserved F or W. D genes are given only for firm matches. Only some rows state a clone size, as once, few, many or a class for expanded clones.

clone size	D gene	V gene	J gene	CDR3 DNA	CDR3 protein
few	NA	TRBV15	TRBJ2-5	TGTGCCACCAGCAGAGATAGGGCCGGCGAGACCCAGTACTTC	CATSRDRAGETQYF
few	NA	TRBV5-1	TRBJ2-7	TGCGCCAACCCCTCCTGGTGGTACGAGCAGTACTTC	CANPSWWYEQYF
many	TRBD2	TRBV18	TRBJ2-3	TGTGCCAGCTCAGAGACTAGCAGCACAGATACGCAGTATTTT	CASSETSSTDTQYF
many	NA	TRBV28	TRBJ2-1	TGTGCCAGCACCCAAGGACTAATTTACAATGAGCAGTTCTTC	CASTQGLIYNEQFF
many	NA	TRBV30	TRBJ2-6	TGTGCCTGGACAGTAGGTAGTTCTGGGGCCAACGTCCTGACTTTC	CAWTVGSSGANVLTF
many	TRBD2	TRBV5-1	TRBJ2-2	TGCGCCAGCAGCTTGACTAGCGGGGCCCCGAACACCGGGGAGCTGTTTTTT	CASSLTSGAPNTGELFF
few	TRBD2	TRBV11-3	TRBJ2-7	TGTGCCAGCAGTCCCACCGGGACTACCCCCTACGAGCAGTACTTC	CASSPTGTTPYEQYF
many	NA	TRBV28	TRBJ2-1	TGTGCCAGCACGTCGGCCAATGAGCAGTTCTTC	CASTSANEQFF
NA	TRBD2	TRBV7-3	TRBJ2-1	TGTGCCAGCAGCCAAGCGGGAGGGTTGGGGAATGAGCAGTTCTTC	CASSQAGGLGNEQFF
medium-sized	NA	TRBV19	TRBJ1-5	TGTGCCAGTAGTACAGCAGGGGATAGCAATCAGCCCCAGCATTTT	CASSTAGDSNQPQHF
many	NA	TRBV7-9	TRBJ1-2	TGTGCCAGCAGCTTATTAACGGACTATGGCTACACCTTC	CASSLLTDYGYTF
few	NA	TRBV5-5	TRBJ2-7	TGTGCCAGCAGCTCCGGACTAGGGACCAGGGGACCTACCTACGAGCAGTACTTC	CASSSGLGTRGPTYEQYF
medium-sized	NA	TRBV2	TRBJ2-3	TGTGCCAGCAGTGAAGGTAGCGTGCTACCGGGTACGCAGTATTTT	CASSEGSVLPGTQYF
many	NA	TRBV28	TRBJ2-3	TGTGCCAGCAGTCCTACGTCCGGGAGCGGCACAGATACGCAGTATTTT	CASSPTSGSGTDTQYF
few	NA	TRBV9	TRBJ2-3	TGTGCCAGCAGCGTAGGAAGCGGAGATACGCAGTATTTT	CASSVGSGDTQYF
few	NA	TRBV6-6	TRBJ1-3	TGTGCCAGCAGTTACGAAGGAGTCTCTGGAAACACCATATATTTT	CASSYEGVSGNTIYF
NA	TRBD2	TRBV5-8	TRBJ2-3	TGTGCCAGCAGCTTGGCCGGACTAGCAACCCCCCGGGATACGCAGTATTTT	CASSLAGLATPRDTQYF
NA	NA	TRBV3-1	TRBJ1-6	TGTGCCAGCGCCGACAGGTCCTATAATTCACCCCTCCACTTT	CASADRSYNSPLHF
many	TRBD2	TRBV11-2	TRBJ2-1	TGTGCCAGCAGCTCGCTAGCGGATTCTTCTAATGAGCAGTTCTTC	CASSSLADSSNEQFF
NA	NA	TRBV18	TRBJ2-3	TGTGCCAGCTCCCAAGAGGGAGCCCGCGCAGATACGCAGTATTTT	CASSQEGARADTQYF
few	NA	TRBV11-3	TRBJ2-2	TGTGCCAGCAGCTTAGGAGACACTAGGGCGAACACCGGGGAGCTGTTTTTT	CASSLGDTRANTGELFF
many	NA	TRBV7-2	TRBJ2-1	TGTGCCAGCACCCCTTGGGTAACCTACAATGAGCAGTTCTTC	CASTPWVTYNEQFF
NA	NA	TRBV14	TRBJ1-1	TGTGCCAGCAGCCAAGAAGCGAGGGCGGCTGAAGCTTTCTTT	CASSQEARAAEAFF
many	TRBD1	TRBV20-1	TRBJ1-1	TGCAGTGCTAGAGAAGGGACAGCCAGGCGGACTGAAGCTTTCTTT	CSAREGTARRTEAFF
many	TRBD1	TRBV28	TRBJ1-5	TGTGCCAGCAAAGACGGACAGGGGGCCGGGCAGCCCCAGCATTTT	CASKDGQGAGQPQHF
medium-sized	NA	TRBV6-5	TRBJ2-1	TGTGCCAGCAGAAGTTTGAATGAGCAGTTCTTC	CASRSLNEQFF
many	NA	TRBV20-1	TRBJ2-5	TGCAGTGCTACGAGGGGCAGTCCTCTGGGGGCGGAGACCCAGTACTTC	CSATRGSPLGAETQYF
few	TRBD2	TRBV5-4	TRBJ2-3	TGTGCCAGCAGCTTGGTTCCAGCGGGAGGGCCCGGGGCAGATACGCAGTATTTT	CASSLVPAGGPGADTQYF
many	NA	TRBV5-1	TRBJ2-3	TGCGCAGCCCGGAGGCCGCTAAGCACAGATACGCAGTATTTT	CAARRPLSTDTQYF
many	NA	TRBV9	TRBJ2-1	TGTGCCAGCAGCGTAGATGGGGGAGTTGTTTCTGAGCAGTTCTTC	CASSVDGGVVSEQFF
many	NA	TRBV3-1	TRBJ2-7	TGTGCCAGCAGCCAATCAGGAAAAAGCTACGAGCAGTACTTC	CASSQSGKSYEQYF